One sample yielded the 26 T cell receptor beta chains listed below, sequenced in a study of blood T cell repertoires in COVID-19. Clones were sequenced by immunoSEQ multiplex PCR, and TCRdb holds only the in-frame ones, with some missing. The sample lists about 250,000 clones, around 82% occurring once. Sequencing input: peripheral blood. The receptors were sampled from a person between 65 and 79 years old with COVID-19, enrolled during active disease.

In its sample, this clone was seen once. The genes are TRBV7-8 and TRBJ2-1, with 11 bases lining up with TRBD2. Looked up from germline, CDR1 is SGHVS and CDR2 is FQNEAQ. V lost 1 base, J lost 3 bases, and 2 bases stayed unmatched. This CDR3 contains 16 residues. The CDR3 sequence: CASSLVTSGNYNEQFF. CDR3 bases: TGTGCCAGCAGCTTAGTGACTAGCGGGAACTACAATGAGCAGTTCTTC.

The chain recombines TRBV5-1 with TRBJ2-3; the match to TRBD2 covers 14 bases. This CDR3 has 16 amino acids. In germline, CDR1 is SGHRS, CDR2 YFSETQ. J gave up 4 bases and V 7 bases, and 8 bases lay outside the gene matches. In nucleotides, the CDR3 is TGCGCCAGCGGACTAGCGGGGGGAGGGAGCTCAGATACGCAGTATTTT. Its translation is CASGLAGGGSSDTQYF.

This clone has a single count. The genes are TRBV13 and TRBJ2-3, with TRBD2 identical over 14 bases. CDR3 length: 22 amino acids. V was clipped by 5 bases and J by 3 bases; unmatched bases: 22. Germline-derived CDR1 and CDR2 are PRHDT and FYEKMQ (reference sequence). CDR3 sequence: CASSRRPKTQGLAGERTDTQYF. The CDR3, as DNA: TGTGCCAGCAGCCGCAGACCGAAAACCCAGGGACTAGCGGGAGAAAGGACAGATACGCAGTATTTT.

This clone was detected once. The V and J genes are TRBV14 and TRBJ2-5; the D is unclear. The CDR3 has 12 residues. V was cut by 4 bases and J by 5 bases, with 8 bases left in between. Germline lookup yields CDR1 SGHDN and CDR2 FVKESK. The CDR3 nucleotides read TGTGCCAGCAGCCGAGGAGCCGAGACCCAGTACTTC. Translating gives CASSRGAETQYF.

The chain combines TRBV25-1 with TRBJ2-5; D is unclear. The V gene's germline CDR1 is MGHDK and CDR2 SYGVNS. The CDR3 sequence is 13 residues long. The V end was cut by 2 bases, the J end by 2 bases, with 6 bases between. This chain's CDR3 is CASSEHGQETQYF. The CDR3 bases are TGTGCCAGCAGTGAACACGGGCAAGAGACCCAGTACTTC.

This clone was counted a single time. The J gene is TRBJ2-1, the V gene TRBV12-5; 8 bases line up with TRBD2. With 3 bases clipped from V and 6 bases from J, the junction kept 4 bases outside the gene matches. The germline V gene has CDR1 LGHNT and CDR2 FRNRAP. The length of the CDR3 is 14 residues. The CDR3 DNA reads as TGTGCTAGTGGTTTTGGCGGGGGGATCAATGAGCAGTTCTTC. Protein sequence: CASGFGGGINEQFF.

This chain connects TRBV29-1 to TRBJ2-2, with D possibly TRBD2 on 5 matching bases. In germline, CDR1 is SQVTM, CDR2 ANQGSEA. The CDR3 spans 14 residues. V was clipped by 7 bases and J by 3 bases, with 15 bases between them. In DNA form, the CDR3 reads TGCAGCGGAGGCGTCAGCGGACACACCGGGGAGCTGTTTTTT. The encoded protein is CSGGVSGHTGELFF.

This clone was detected only once. The chain links TRBV2 to TRBJ1-4; 9 nucleotides agree with TRBD1. The CDR3 has 15 residues. CDR1 and CDR2 (germline): SNHLY, FYNNEI. V gave up 7 bases and J gave up 1 base; unmatched junction bases: 4. This CDR3 is CASKETGGTNEKLFF. DNA for the CDR3: TGTGCCAGCAAAGAGACAGGGGGAACTAATGAAAAACTGTTTTTT.

This clone was picked up a small number of times. This chain uses TRBV30 with TRBJ1-2; 9 nucleotides align to TRBD1. Per germline, CDR1 GTSNPN and CDR2 SVGIG (reference sequence). The J segment lost 8 bases and the V segment lost 0 bases, leaving 4 bases of the junction unmatched. There are 13 residues in the CDR3. The CDR3 protein is CAWSVPDRGGYTF. The CDR3 DNA reads as TGTGCCTGGAGTGTTCCGGACAGGGGAGGCTACACCTTC. The whole variable domain, filled in from reference TRBV30 and TRBJ1-2, reads SQTIHQWPATLVQPVGSPLSLECTVEGTSNPNLYWYRQAAGRGLQLLFYSVGIGQISSEVPQNLSASRPQDRQFILSSKKLLLSDSGFYLCAWSVPDRGGYTFGSGTRLTVV.

The chain uses TRBV6-2 or TRBV6-3 and TRBJ2-5; a possible D gene is TRBD1 (6 bases). The V end lost 2 bases, the J end lost 4 bases, and 14 bases lay between the germline ends. In germline, CDR1 is MNHEY, CDR2 SVGEGT. The length of the CDR3 is 15 residues. The CDR3 coding sequence is TGTGCCAGCAGTTACCCCAACAGGGATGGAGAGACCCAGTACTTC. Translated, it gives CASSYPNRDGETQYF.

This chain joins TRBV9 and TRBJ1-2, with TRBD1 identical over 7 bases. The CDR3 loop spans 17 amino acids. Germline CDR1 SGDLS, CDR2 YYNGEE. Trimming at V came to 0 bases and at J to 5 bases, leaving 13 bases not matched to a gene. The CDR3 coding sequence is TGTGCCAGCAGCGTAGCCATCGACAGGGCTGTTTGGTATGGCTACACCTTC. This codes for CASSVAIDRAVWYGYTF.

This chain uses TRBV18 with TRBJ2-3; D is uncertain. The germline V gene has CDR1 KGHSH and CDR2 LQKENI. The CDR3 covers 14 residues. V was cut by 0 bases and J by 7 bases, with 11 bases left in between. As DNA, the CDR3 is TGTGCCAGCTCACCACCCTCCCAAGAGCATACGCAGTATTTT. The encoded protein is CASSPPSQEHTQYF.

This clone came up a few times. The chain employs TRBV5-5 and TRBJ1-5; 9 positions match TRBD1. The CDR3 covers 18 residues. J was trimmed by 5 bases and V by 4 bases; bases with no gene match: 16. Germline V CDR1 and CDR2: SGHKS, YYEKEE (reference sequence). The CDR3 loop reads CASSASFRDRVIHQPQHF. CDR3 nucleotide sequence: TGTGCCAGCAGCGCATCGTTCCGGGACAGGGTAATTCATCAGCCCCAGCATTTT.

The gene calls are TRBV3-1 (or the pseudogene TRBV3-2) and TRBJ2-4, with D perhaps matching TRBD2 (6 bases). From germline, CDR1 is LGHDT and CDR2 YNNKEL (reference sequence). This CDR3 is 15 amino acids long. V was pared by 1 base and J by 7 bases, with 14 bases between. The CDR3 sequence is CASSQVDVEGNIQYF. CDR3 sequence (DNA): TGTGCCAGCAGCCAAGTTGACGTGGAGGGGAACATTCAGTACTTC.

The CDR3 bases are TGTGCCAGCACCACGGGACATTTGGGGGCTTTCTTT. Protein sequence: CASTTGHLGAFF. The chain has TRBV12-3 or TRBV12-4 and TRBJ1-1, with D tentatively TRBD1 (6 bases). The V and J ends lost 7 bases and 11 bases respectively, with 17 bases between them. The length of the CDR3 is 12 residues.

This chain uses TRBV12-5 with TRBJ2-1; D unresolved. The germline V and J ends were trimmed by 4 bases and 9 bases, with 10 bases remaining between them. The CDR3 is 12 residues long. Germline loops: CDR1 LGHNT, CDR2 FRNRAP. CDR3 nucleotide sequence: TGTGCTAGTGGTTCGCGGCCGACTGAGCAGTTCTTC. Translating it yields CASGSRPTEQFF.

V is TRBV6-4 and J is TRBJ2-3; D gene ambiguous. The germline V gene has CDR1 MRHNA and CDR2 SNTAGT. The CDR3 runs 13 residues. Trimming took off 8 bases at V and 2 bases at J, with 11 bases between the two ends. The chain's CDR3 is CASAPTLTDTQYF. The CDR3 coding sequence is TGTGCCAGCGCTCCGACTCTCACAGATACGCAGTATTTT.

This clone was counted between two and nine times. The rearrangement uses TRBV5-4 and TRBJ2-3, with D maybe TRBD2 (5 bases). The germline V and J ends were trimmed by 2 bases and 1 base, with 14 bases remaining between them. The CDR3 spans 16 residues. Germline loops: CDR1 SGHNT, CDR2 YYREEE (reference sequence). In DNA form, the CDR3 reads TGTGCCAGCAGCTTTATCGCGGGCGGACGCACAGATACGCAGTATTTT. Protein product: CASSFIAGGRTDTQYF. Combining the CDR3 with reference TRBV5-4 and TRBJ2-3 gives the whole variable domain ETGVTQSPTHLIKTRGQQVTLRCSSQSGHNTVSWYQQALGQGPQFIFQYYREEENGRGNFPPRFSGLQFPNYSSELNVNALELDDSALYLCASSFIAGGRTDTQYFGPGTRLTVL.

CDR3: CASSQASGVFYEQYF. Written as DNA, the CDR3 is TGTGCCAGCAGCCAAGCTAGCGGGGTTTTTTACGAGCAGTACTTC. The chain links TRBV3-1 (or the pseudogene TRBV3-2) to TRBJ2-7, with 9 bases aligning to TRBD2. Germline values: CDR1 LGHDT, CDR2 YNNKEL (reference sequence). CDR3 length equals 15 residues. The trim removed 1 base at V and 4 bases at J, leaving 5 bases unmatched.

The rearrangement uses TRBV7-3 and TRBJ2-2; 8 nucleotides agree with TRBD1. V trimming: 5 bases; J trimming: 1 base; junction bases outside the gene matches: 3. The CDR3 spans 15 residues. The germline CDR1 and CDR2 sequences are SGHTA and FQGTGA. CDR3 in DNA: TGTGCCAGCAGCCCGGACAGGGAGAACACCGGGGAGCTGTTTTTT. Amino acid sequence: CASSPDRENTGELFF. Complete variable domain (other parts from reference TRBV7-3 and TRBJ2-2): GAGVSQTPSNKVTEKGKYVELRCDPISGHTALYWYRQSLGQGPEFLIYFQGTGAADDSGLPNDRFFAVRPEGSVSTLKIQRTERGDSAVYLCASSPDRENTGELFFGEGSRLTVL.

The chain carries TRBV6-5 and TRBJ1-6, with D unclear. The CDR3 length is 12 residues. Germline V gives CDR1 MNHEY, CDR2 SVGAGI. The V and J ends lost 2 bases and 8 bases respectively, with 4 bases between them. The CDR3 DNA reads TGTGCCAGCAGTTACCTGTATTCACCCCTCCACTTT. Translation gives CASSYLYSPLHF.

V usage is TRBV7-2 and J usage is TRBJ2-7; TRBD2 agrees at 10 bases. The CDR3 covers 15 residues. Germline V lookup: CDR1 SGHTA, CDR2 FQGNSA. Trimming removed 5 bases from V and 6 bases from J; junction bases left unmatched: 10. The CDR3 protein is CASSPWLAGVSEQYF. The DNA for the CDR3 is TGTGCCAGCAGCCCATGGCTAGCGGGAGTTTCCGAGCAGTACTTC.

The V gene is TRBV18, the J gene TRBJ2-2; 7 nucleotides line up with TRBD1. The CDR3 extends over 16 amino acids. Per germline, CDR1 KGHSH and CDR2 LQKENI. V gave up 1 base and J gave up 1 base; unmatched junction bases: 3. CDR3 residues: CASSPQTGRNTGELFF. Here the CDR3 DNA reads TGTGCCAGCTCACCACAGACAGGGCGGAACACCGGGGAGCTGTTTTTT. The full variable domain, with the rest looked up from reference TRBV18 and TRBJ2-2, is NAGVMQNPRHLVRRRGQEARLRCSPMKGHSHVYWYRQLPEEGLKFMVYLQKENIIDESGMPKERFSAEFPKEGPSILRIQQVVRGDSAAYFCASSPQTGRNTGELFFGEGSRLTVL.

CDR3: CASRKWGGRGDTQYF. CDR3 coding DNA: TGTGCCAGCAGGAAGTGGGGCGGGAGGGGAGATACGCAGTATTTT. The chain employs TRBV11-2 and TRBJ2-3, with 9 positions matching TRBD2. Germline trimming cut 6 bases from V and 5 bases from J; bases unmatched to any gene: 9. Per the germline V gene, CDR1 is SGHAT and CDR2 is FQNNGV. This CDR3 has 15 residues. Drawing the rest from reference TRBV11-2 and TRBJ2-3, the complete variable domain is EAGVAQSPRYKIIEKRQSVAFWCNPISGHATLYWYQQILGQGPKLLIQFQNNGVVDDSQLPKDRFSAERLKGVDSTLKIQPAKLEDSAVYLCASRKWGGRGDTQYFGPGTRLTVL.

The rearrangement links TRBV10-3 to TRBJ2-5; 7 nucleotides align to TRBD1. V shed 10 bases, J shed 1 base, and the junction held 9 bases outside the gene matches. CDR3 size: 14 residues. Per the germline V gene, CDR1 is ENHRY and CDR2 is SYGVKD. Written as DNA, the CDR3 is TGTGCCAGCCGGGCACAGGGGAGCCAAGAGACCCAGTACTTC. Its protein product is CASRAQGSQETQYF.

Comments on this clone: The same CDR3 is also encoded by other DNA sequences in this sample. The V gene is TRBV7-6, the J gene TRBJ1-5; 9 bases are a match to TRBD1. There are 15 residues in the CDR3. Germline V gives CDR1 SGHVS, CDR2 FNYEAQ. The ends lost 6 bases at V and 7 bases at J; junction bases unmatched: 10. Here the CDR3 DNA reads TGTGCCAGCAGTCCCCGGACAGGGGAAGGACAGCCCCAGCATTTT. Its translation: CASSPRTGEGQPQHF.